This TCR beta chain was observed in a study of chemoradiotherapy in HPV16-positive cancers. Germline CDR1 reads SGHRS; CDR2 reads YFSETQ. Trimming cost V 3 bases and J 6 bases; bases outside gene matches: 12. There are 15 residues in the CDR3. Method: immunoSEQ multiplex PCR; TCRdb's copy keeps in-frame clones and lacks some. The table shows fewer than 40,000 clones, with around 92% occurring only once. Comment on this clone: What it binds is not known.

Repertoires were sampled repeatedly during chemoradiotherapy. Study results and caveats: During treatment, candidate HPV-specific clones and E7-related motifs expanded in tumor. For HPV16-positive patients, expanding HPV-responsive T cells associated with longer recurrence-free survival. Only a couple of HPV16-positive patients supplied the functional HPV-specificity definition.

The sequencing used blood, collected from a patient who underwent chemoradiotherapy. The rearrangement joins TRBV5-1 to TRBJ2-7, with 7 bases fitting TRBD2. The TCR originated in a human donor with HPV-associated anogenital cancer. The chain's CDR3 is CASSSRWSGGVEQYF. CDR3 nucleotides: TGCGCCAGCAGCTCCCGGTGGAGTGGGGGGGTCGAGCAGTACTTC. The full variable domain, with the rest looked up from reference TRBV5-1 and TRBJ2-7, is KAGVTQTPRYLIKTRGQQVTLSCSPISGHRSVSWYQQTPGQGLQFLFEYFSETQRNKGNFPGRFSGRQFSNSRSEMNVSTLELGDSALYLCASSSRWSGGVEQYFGPGTRLTVT.